A single TCR beta chain is shown here with its context. V lost 6 bases and J lost 3; bases outside the gene matches: 5. This CDR3 contains 15 residues. Germline CDR1 is PRHDT and CDR2 is FYEKMQ (reference sequence). Terminally differentiated effector memory CD45RA+ cells were left out of the naive CD8 fraction, which was CD45RO-negative and positively selected for CCR7. Healthy and HIV-negative, the adult donors had no recent acute infections or vaccinations. Original methodology: Sequence data from immunoSEQ were junction-only and lacked quality scores; consequently, filtering differed. The protocol was immunoSEQ multiplex PCR, while the TCRdb copy is restricted to in-frame clones and leaves out a portion. The V and J calls and clone size were taken over from that table, and D and trimming were inferred from the DNA. This table has about 2 million clones, approximately 95% appearing once. The sample belongs to a study of shared clonotypes between healthy human individuals.

The genes are TRBV13 and TRBJ2-7; 13 nucleotides line up with TRBD2. This TCR was sampled from a man aged 18-30 years in good health. What was sequenced was naive CD8+ T cells sorted from blood. CDR3 nucleotides: TGTGCCAGCAGTTCGACTAGCGGGGGGATCTACGAGCAGTACTTC. Protein: CASSSTSGGIYEQYF.